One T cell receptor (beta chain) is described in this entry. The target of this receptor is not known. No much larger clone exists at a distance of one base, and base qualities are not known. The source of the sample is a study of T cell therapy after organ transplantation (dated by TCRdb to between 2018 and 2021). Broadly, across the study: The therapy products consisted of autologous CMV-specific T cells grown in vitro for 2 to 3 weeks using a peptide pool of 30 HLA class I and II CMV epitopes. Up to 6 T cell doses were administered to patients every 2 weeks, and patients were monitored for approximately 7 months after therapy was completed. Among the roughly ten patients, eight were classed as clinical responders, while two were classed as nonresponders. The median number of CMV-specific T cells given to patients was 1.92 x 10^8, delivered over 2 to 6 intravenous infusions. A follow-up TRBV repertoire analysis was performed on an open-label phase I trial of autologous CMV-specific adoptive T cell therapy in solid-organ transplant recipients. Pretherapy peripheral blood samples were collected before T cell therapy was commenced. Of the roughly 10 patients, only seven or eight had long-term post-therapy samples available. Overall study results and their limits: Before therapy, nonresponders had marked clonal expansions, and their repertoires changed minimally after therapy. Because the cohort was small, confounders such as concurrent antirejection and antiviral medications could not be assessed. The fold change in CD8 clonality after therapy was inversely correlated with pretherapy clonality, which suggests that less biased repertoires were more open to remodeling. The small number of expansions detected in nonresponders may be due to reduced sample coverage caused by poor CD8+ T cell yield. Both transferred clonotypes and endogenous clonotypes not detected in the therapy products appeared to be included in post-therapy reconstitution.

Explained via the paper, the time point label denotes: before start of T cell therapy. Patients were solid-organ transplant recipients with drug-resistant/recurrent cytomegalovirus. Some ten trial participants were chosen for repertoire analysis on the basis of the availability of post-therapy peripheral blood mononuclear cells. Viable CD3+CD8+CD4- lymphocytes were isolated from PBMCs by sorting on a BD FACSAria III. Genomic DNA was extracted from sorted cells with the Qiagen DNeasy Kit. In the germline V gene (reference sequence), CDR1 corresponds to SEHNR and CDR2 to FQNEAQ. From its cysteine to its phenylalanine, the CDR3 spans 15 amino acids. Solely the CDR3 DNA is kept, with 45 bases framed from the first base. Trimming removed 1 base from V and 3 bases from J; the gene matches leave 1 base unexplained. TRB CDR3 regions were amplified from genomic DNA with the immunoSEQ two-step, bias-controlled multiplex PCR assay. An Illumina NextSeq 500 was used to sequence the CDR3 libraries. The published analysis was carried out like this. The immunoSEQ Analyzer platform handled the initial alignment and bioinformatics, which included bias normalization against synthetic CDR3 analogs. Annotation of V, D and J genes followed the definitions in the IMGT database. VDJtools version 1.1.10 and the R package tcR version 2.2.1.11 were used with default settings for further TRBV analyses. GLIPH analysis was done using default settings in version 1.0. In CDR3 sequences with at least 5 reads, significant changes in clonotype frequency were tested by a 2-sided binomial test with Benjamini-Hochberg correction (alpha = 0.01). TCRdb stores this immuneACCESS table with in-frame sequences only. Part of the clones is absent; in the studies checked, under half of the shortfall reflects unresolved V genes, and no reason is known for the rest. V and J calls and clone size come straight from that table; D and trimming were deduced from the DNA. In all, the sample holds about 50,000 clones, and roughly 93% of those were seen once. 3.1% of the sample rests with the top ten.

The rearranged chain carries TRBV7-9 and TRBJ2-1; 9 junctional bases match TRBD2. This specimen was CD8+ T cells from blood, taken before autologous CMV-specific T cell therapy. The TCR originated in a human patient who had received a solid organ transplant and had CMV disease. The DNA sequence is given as TGTGCCAGCAGCTTAGGTAGCGGGAGCTACAATGAGCAGTTCTTC. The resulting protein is CASSLGSGSYNEQFF.